Each of the 20 T cell receptor beta chains below was sequenced from the same sample in a study of blood T cells in healthy people across ages. The use of a sample-barcoded 5' primer and a J-beta primer mix characterized a second PCR of roughly 6 to 12 cycles. TCRdb analysed the 5' RACE reads with MiXCR anew, one entry per CDR3 protein. The data contain approximately 850,000 distinct CDR3 sequences, more than 40% of them singletons. What was sequenced was blood. The origin of the receptors is a man aged 55-75 years in good health.

The chain is built from TRBV6-2 or TRBV6-3 and TRBJ1-1; possibly TRBD1 for D (5 bases). Trimming removed 2 bases at V and 5 bases at J, with 12 bases between. This CDR3 is built from 14 residues. Germline V gene sequence: CDR1 MNHEY, CDR2 SVGEGT. CDR3 sequence (DNA): TGTGCCAGCAGTTACGGGCAGGGAAAAACTGAAGCTTTCTTT. As protein: CASSYGQGKTEAFF.

The V and J genes are TRBV4-1 and TRBJ1-1, with 7 bases that match TRBD1. This CDR3 is 14 amino acids long. After removal of 7 bases from V and 1 base from J, the junction contained 6 bases not matched to a gene. CDR1 is MGHRA, CDR2 YSYEKL, per germline. For the CDR3, the DNA is TGCGCCAGCAACTATCAGGGGGGGAACACTGAAGCTTTCTTT. Translation: CASNYQGGNTEAFF.

This clonotype was recorded once. This chain connects TRBV7-3 to TRBJ2-3; D is possibly TRBD2 (6 bases). Germline CDR1 is SGHTA and CDR2 is FQGTGA. The CDR3 consists of 16 residues. V lost 5 bases to trimming and J lost 4 bases, with 19 bases between them. The CDR3 region is CASSPRGSGGADTQYF. CDR3 sequence (DNA): TGTGCCAGCAGCCCAAGGGGAAGCGGCGGGGCAGATACGCAGTATTTT.

This clonotype was seen a handful of times. The chain joins TRBV25-1 to TRBJ2-6; D is undetermined. This CDR3 contains 14 residues. The ends were cut back, 4 bases at V and 0 bases at J, with 4 bases in the middle. Germline loops: CDR1 MGHDK, CDR2 SYGVNS. The CDR3 spells CASSASSGANVLTF. CDR3 bases: TGTGCCAGCAGTGCCAGCTCTGGGGCCAACGTCCTGACTTTC.

In this sample, this clonotype turned up a few times. The chain joins TRBV20-1 to TRBJ2-4; 10 bases match TRBD1. V lost 2 bases and J lost 8; bases outside the gene matches: 6. Germline CDR1 DFQATT, CDR2 SNEGSKA (reference sequence). This CDR3 has 14 residues. DNA of the CDR3: TGCAGTGCTAGACCCCACGGACAGGGGGACATTCAGTACTTC. Its translation: CSARPHGQGDIQYF.

This clonotype was recorded once. The chain couples TRBV18 to TRBJ2-6, with 10 bases identical to TRBD2. The CDR3 runs to 17 residues. V lost 2 bases and J lost 2; bases outside the gene matches: 3. Germline CDR1 reads KGHSH; CDR2 reads LQKENI. CDR3 sequence reads: CASSPAGLATGANVLTF. CDR3 DNA: TGTGCCAGCTCACCAGCGGGACTAGCGACTGGGGCCAACGTCCTGACTTTC.

The chain has TRBV2 and TRBJ2-5; D is unresolved. The CDR3 runs 13 residues. From germline, CDR1 is SNHLY and CDR2 FYNNEI. The V and J ends lost 2 bases and 5 bases respectively, with 9 bases between them. CDR3 protein: CASSESVRETQYF. CDR3 nucleotides: TGTGCCAGCAGTGAATCAGTGCGGGAGACCCAGTACTTC.

Worth noting for this clonotype: This sequence may be a read error, since a much larger clone differs from it by one base. This rearrangement joins TRBV29-1 to TRBJ2-7; 8 bases agree with TRBD1. J gave up 2 bases and V 4 bases, and 10 bases lay outside the gene matches. The CDR3 spans 15 residues. Germline values: CDR1 SQVTM, CDR2 ANQGSEA. CDR3 sequence reads: CSVGRQGTVPYEQYF. The CDR3 DNA follows: TGCAGCGTTGGGAGACAGGGGACCGTCCCCTACGAGCAGTACTTC.

This clonotype was seen only once. One end of the junction fails to match germline, which may point to a read error. The gene calls are TRBV27 and TRBJ2-7; a weak D match, TRBD2 (5 bases). There are 14 residues in the CDR3. Germline V gene data show CDR1 as MNHEY and CDR2 as SMNVEV (reference sequence). The CDR3 DNA reads TGTACCAGCAGTTTATCGGGGTTGGCTGACGAGCAGTACTTC. The encoded protein is CTSSLSGLADEQYF.

This clonotype was counted between two and nine times. The DNA for the CDR3 is TGCAGTGCTAAACAGGGAGGGGGCACTGAAGCTTTCTTT. Translating it yields CSAKQGGGTEAFF. The chain employs TRBV20-1 and TRBJ1-1; D might be TRBD1 (6 bases). V gave up 4 bases and J gave up 4 bases, with 13 bases separating them. Germline V gene sequence: CDR1 DFQATT, CDR2 SNEGSKA (reference sequence). This CDR3 region has 13 residues.

This clonotype was counted a few times. J is TRBJ2-7 and V is TRBV2; TRBD1 might be the D (6 bases). V was clipped by 7 bases and J by 0 bases, with 13 bases between them. Germline lookup yields CDR1 SNHLY and CDR2 FYNNEI. This CDR3 spans 14 amino acids. CDR3 in DNA: TGTGCCAGCAAGGAACAGGGCGCCTCCTACGAGCAGTACTTC. It yields the protein CASKEQGASYEQYF.

This rearrangement joins TRBV12-3 or TRBV12-4 to TRBJ1-2; D may be TRBD1 (5 bases). The V end lost 3 bases, the J end lost 5 bases, and 16 bases lay between the germline ends. The length of the CDR3 is 15 residues. For the CDR3, the DNA is TGTGCCAGCAGTTTTGGGGCAGCTAGAGCTTATGGCTACACCTTC. Protein product: CASSFGAARAYGYTF.

The chain carries TRBV6-2 or TRBV6-3 and TRBJ1-4, with D possibly TRBD1 on 6 matching bases. This CDR3 contains 15 residues. The germline CDR1 and CDR2 sequences are MNHEY and SVGEGT. Between the trimmed V and J ends, which lost 6 bases and 0 bases, there was a span of 11 bases. The CDR3, as DNA: TGTGCCAGCAGACAAGGACAGTCAACTAATGAAAAACTGTTTTTT. This gives the protein CASRQGQSTNEKLFF.

In DNA form, the CDR3 reads TGTGCCAGCAGTTACGAGGGGACTAATGAAAAACTGTTTTTT. As protein: CASSYEGTNEKLFF. The chain recombines TRBV6-6 with TRBJ1-4; D may be TRBD1 (5 bases). The CDR3 is 14 residues long. The V gene's germline CDR1 is MNHNY and CDR2 SVGAGI (reference sequence). Trimming stripped 2 bases from V and 2 bases from J, with 6 bases between.

This chain connects TRBV6-5 to TRBJ1-2; no firm D call. This CDR3 is built from 14 residues. Germline CDR1 MNHEY, CDR2 SVGAGI. Trimming took off 0 bases at V and 4 bases at J, with 9 bases between the two ends. CDR3: CASSYSREPYGYTF. The DNA for the CDR3 is TGTGCCAGCAGTTACTCCCGGGAACCCTATGGCTACACCTTC.

This clonotype was seen once. This chain's CDR3 is CASSQEGLGPAQPQHF. DNA of the CDR3: TGCGCCAGCAGCCAAGAGGGGCTAGGCCCGGCCCAGCCCCAGCATTTT. The gene calls are TRBV4-1 and TRBJ1-5; D might be TRBD1 (5 bases). The CDR3 has 16 residues. The germline V and J ends were trimmed by 0 bases and 7 bases, with 16 bases remaining between them. Germline V gives CDR1 MGHRA, CDR2 YSYEKL.

This clonotype was seen just once. The gene calls are TRBV6-2 or TRBV6-3 and TRBJ1-2; no clear D gene. Between the trimmed V and J ends, which lost 4 bases and 2 bases, there was a span of 14 bases. The germline V gene encodes CDR1 MNHEY and CDR2 SVGEGT. The CDR3 totals 15 residues. The CDR3 spells CASSSPGRLNYGYTF. In DNA, the CDR3 is TGTGCCAGCAGTTCCCCCGGCCGCCTGAACTATGGCTACACCTTC.

The CDR3 is CASRTTGVGTGELFF. The DNA for the CDR3 is TGTGCCAGCAGGACTACAGGGGTGGGAACCGGGGAGCTGTTTTTT. This chain uses TRBV6-6 with TRBJ2-2, with 7 positions matching TRBD1. With 6 bases clipped from V and 5 bases from J, the junction kept 9 bases outside the gene matches. Germline CDR1 and CDR2: MNHNY and SVGAGI (reference sequence). This CDR3 spans 15 amino acids.

The rearrangement joins TRBV28 to TRBJ1-1; weak D call: TRBD1 (5 bases). Between the trimmed V and J ends, which lost 8 bases and 0 bases, there was a span of 22 bases. CDR3 length: 17 amino acids. CDR1 and CDR2 (germline): MDHEN, SYDVKM. The CDR3 loop reads CASRTPDMGDMNTEAFF. CDR3 DNA sequence: TGTGCCAGCCGAACCCCGGACATGGGAGACATGAACACTGAAGCTTTCTTT.

V is TRBV5-1 and J is TRBJ2-1; TRBD2 agrees at 8 bases. Germline lookup yields CDR1 SGHRS and CDR2 YFSETQ. This CDR3 has 15 residues. J gave up 4 bases and V 5 bases, and 8 bases lay outside the gene matches. The CDR3 reads CASRPGSGGYNEQFF. The DNA for the CDR3 is TGCGCCAGCAGGCCCGGCAGCGGGGGTTACAATGAGCAGTTCTTC. Combining the CDR3 with reference TRBV5-1 and TRBJ2-1 gives the whole variable domain KAGVTQTPRYLIKTRGQQVTLSCSPISGHRSVSWYQQTPGQGLQFLFEYFSETQRNKGNFPGRFSGRQFSNSRSEMNVSTLELGDSALYLCASRPGSGGYNEQFFGPGTRLTVL.